This entry lists 28 T cell receptor beta chains sequenced from one sample in a study of cytomegalovirus exposure and HLA in healthy donors. The PCR used 60 Vbeta and 13 Jbeta primers. The table came from immunoSEQ multiplex PCR; TCRdb's copy has only in-frame clones and leaves some out. Its listing shows tens of thousands of clones. Sequencing was done on a sample of PBMCs. Every receptor here comes from a female donor in good health and CMV-seropositive.

J is TRBJ2-1 and V is TRBV4-1; 9 bases match TRBD1. Germline CDR1 and CDR2: MGHRA and YSYEKL. J was trimmed by 9 bases and V by 1 base; bases with no gene match: 4. The length of the CDR3 is 14 residues. The CDR3 reads CASSQARQGVEQFF. CDR3 nucleotides: TGCGCCAGCAGCCAAGCCCGACAGGGGGTTGAGCAGTTCTTC.

On this clone itself: Mismatch with germline at one junction end may stem from a read error. This chain joins TRBV4-1 and TRBJ1-5; unclear D gene. Germline values: CDR1 MGHRA, CDR2 YSYEKL. The CDR3 spans 16 residues. CDR3 sequence: CASSQEPGYSNQPQHF. CDR3 bases: TGCGCCAGCAGTCAAGAGCCCGGGTATAGCAATCAGCCCCAGCATTTT.

The V call is TRBV6-5, the J call TRBJ2-3, with TRBD2 identical over 14 bases. Trimming cost V 6 bases and J 4 bases; bases outside gene matches: 3. Germline V CDR1 and CDR2: MNHEY, SVGAGI. The CDR3 has 15 amino acids. The CDR3 coding sequence is TGTGCCAGCAGGGGACTAGCGGGAGTGGCAGATACGCAGTATTTT. This codes for CASRGLAGVADTQYF.

This chain links TRBV29-1 with TRBJ1-1; 8 nucleotides align to TRBD1. Trimming took 6 bases from V and 1 from J; bases not matched to a gene: 4. Germline V CDR1 and CDR2: SQVTM, ANQGSEA. CDR3 length: 13 amino acids. The CDR3 loop reads CSVAGQENTEAFF. The DNA of the CDR3 is TGCAGCGTAGCGGGACAGGAGAACACTGAAGCTTTCTTT.

This chain connects TRBV7-9 to TRBJ2-7; D might be TRBD2 (6 bases). Looked up from germline, CDR1 is SEHNR and CDR2 is FQNEAQ (reference sequence). V lost 0 bases to trimming and J lost 2 bases, with 11 bases between them. The CDR3 is 15 residues long. The DNA for the CDR3 is TGTGCCAGCAGCTTAGCACCGGGACTCGCCTACGAGCAGTACTTC. Amino acids: CASSLAPGLAYEQYF.

The V gene is TRBV28, the J gene TRBJ2-7; TRBD1 matches at 10 bases. Germline trimming cut 7 bases from V and 3 bases from J; bases unmatched to any gene: 9. Germline loops: CDR1 MDHEN, CDR2 SYDVKM. This CDR3 contains 15 residues. CDR3 bases: TGTGCCAGCAACTCCGCCCGGGACAGGGGCTACGAGCAGTACTTC. Protein product: CASNSARDRGYEQYF.

V is TRBV7-9 and J is TRBJ1-2; TRBD1 agrees at 8 bases. Germline loops: CDR1 SEHNR, CDR2 FQNEAQ (reference sequence). V dropped 5 bases and J dropped 3; count of bases not matched to a gene: 8. The CDR3 is 15 amino acids. CDR3 coding DNA: TGTGCCAGCAGCCAGGGGACAGGAACGTACTATGGCTACACCTTC. Amino acid sequence: CASSQGTGTYYGYTF.

The rearrangement links TRBV7-4 to TRBJ1-4; D uncertain. The CDR3 runs to 15 residues. The germline V gene has CDR1 SGHVT and CDR2 SQSDAQ. With 0 bases removed from V and 8 bases from J, the gap between germline ends came to 13 bases. CDR3: CASSLADWRGEKLFF. DNA for the CDR3: TGTGCCAGCAGCTTAGCCGACTGGCGGGGAGAAAAACTGTTTTTT.

V usage is TRBV5-4 and J usage is TRBJ2-7, with 9 bases lining up with TRBD1. Trimming cost V 4 bases and J 6 bases; bases outside gene matches: 2. Germline V gene lookup returns CDR1 SGHNT and CDR2 YYREEE (reference sequence). This CDR3 contains 12 residues. The CDR3 reads CASSRDRVEQYF. In DNA, the CDR3 is TGTGCCAGCAGCCGGGACAGGGTCGAGCAGTACTTC.

The chain carries TRBV5-1 and TRBJ2-3; 10 nucleotides line up with TRBD2. This CDR3 has 15 amino acids. The V gene end was trimmed by 3 bases and the J gene end by 1 base; junction bases not matched to a gene: 2. Per the germline V gene, CDR1 is SGHRS and CDR2 is YFSETQ. The CDR3 loop reads CASSYGTSGTDTQYF. The CDR3 nucleotides are TGCGCCAGCAGCTACGGGACTAGCGGCACAGATACGCAGTATTTT. Together with reference TRBV5-1 and TRBJ2-3, the CDR3 gives the full variable domain: KAGVTQTPRYLIKTRGQQVTLSCSPISGHRSVSWYQQTPGQGLQFLFEYFSETQRNKGNFPGRFSGRQFSNSRSEMNVSTLELGDSALYLCASSYGTSGTDTQYFGPGTRLTVL.

This rearrangement joins TRBV5-1 to TRBJ2-1; D is possibly TRBD2 (6 bases). Trimming shortened V by 4 bases and J by 5 bases, and 13 bases separated the two germline ends. The CDR3 extends over 14 amino acids. Germline-derived CDR1 and CDR2 are SGHRS and YFSETQ. The CDR3 nucleotides read TGCGCCAGCAGCCAGTCTAGCGCGAACAATGAGCAGTTCTTC. Translated: CASSQSSANNEQFF.

The rearrangement joins TRBV18 to TRBJ2-3, with D possibly matching TRBD2 (6 bases). The length of the CDR3 is 15 residues. V was clipped by 0 bases and J by 4 bases, with 11 bases between them. Germline CDR1 is KGHSH and CDR2 is LQKENI. The CDR3 DNA reads TGTGCCAGCTCACCACCGGGACTCCAACCAGATACGCAGTATTTT. Amino acids: CASSPPGLQPDTQYF. Based on the CDR3 plus reference TRBV18 and TRBJ2-3, the full variable domain is NAGVMQNPRHLVRRRGQEARLRCSPMKGHSHVYWYRQLPEEGLKFMVYLQKENIIDESGMPKERFSAEFPKEGPSILRIQQVVRGDSAAYFCASSPPGLQPDTQYFGPGTRLTVL.

The rearrangement uses TRBV18 and TRBJ2-7; TRBD2 is a possible D gene (6 bases). From germline, CDR1 is KGHSH and CDR2 LQKENI. The CDR3 has 13 residues. Trimming stripped 8 bases from V and 1 base from J, with 12 bases between. The CDR3 protein is CASKVADSYEQYF. CDR3 nucleotide sequence: TGTGCCAGCAAAGTAGCGGATTCCTACGAGCAGTACTTC.

This chain connects TRBV11-3 to TRBJ2-7; 7 nucleotides agree with TRBD2. The CDR3 length is 15 residues. Looked up from germline, CDR1 is SGHNT and CDR2 is YENEEA. V dropped 0 bases and J dropped 2; count of bases not matched to a gene: 4. The CDR3 spells CASSLDSGSAYEQYF. CDR3 coding DNA: TGTGCCAGCAGCTTAGATAGCGGGTCCGCCTACGAGCAGTACTTC.

The chain has TRBV7-9 and TRBJ2-1, with TRBD2 matching over 11 bases. CDR3 length: 14 residues. Germline loops: CDR1 SEHNR, CDR2 FQNEAQ (reference sequence). With 4 bases clipped from V and 8 bases from J, the junction kept 4 bases outside the gene matches. The CDR3 is CASSSTSGTYEQFF. DNA for the CDR3: TGTGCCAGCAGCTCGACTAGCGGGACCTATGAGCAGTTCTTC.

This sequence joins TRBV19 and TRBJ2-1, with D possibly matching TRBD2 (5 bases). Trimming pared 10 bases from V and 4 bases from J, leaving 20 bases between. Germline-derived CDR1 and CDR2 are LNHDA and SQIVND (reference sequence). The CDR3 loop spans 15 amino acids. CDR3 in amino acids: CATTSMSGNYNEQFF. CDR3 bases: TGTGCCACAACCTCTATGAGCGGAAATTACAATGAGCAGTTCTTC.

The V call is TRBV5-1, the J call TRBJ2-1, with 12 bases identical to TRBD2. This CDR3 has 17 residues. The V gene end was trimmed by 1 base and the J gene end by 8 bases; junction bases not matched to a gene: 10. From germline, CDR1 is SGHRS and CDR2 YFSETQ. DNA of the CDR3: TGCGCCAGCAGCTTGTTTTCTAGCGGGGGGGGGAACGATGAGCAGTTCTTC. Its protein product is CASSLFSSGGGNDEQFF.

The rearrangement links TRBV5-1 to TRBJ2-7, with D possibly being TRBD2 (5 bases). Trimming pared 1 base from V and 5 bases from J, leaving 16 bases between. CDR1 and CDR2 from the germline V gene are SGHRS and YFSETQ. CDR3 length: 15 amino acids. The CDR3 DNA is TGCGCCAGCAGCTTGTCCGGGGAAAGATTCCACGAGCAGTACTTC. It translates to CASSLSGERFHEQYF.

Points on this clone: The junction does not match germline at one end; this may be a read error. The rearrangement joins TRBV11-2 to TRBJ2-5; 14 bases map to TRBD2. Germline CDR1 is SGHAT and CDR2 is FQNNGV. The CDR3 has 14 amino acids. The CDR3 here is CASSHPGLAGESNF. DNA of the CDR3: TGTGCCAGCAGCCATCCGGGACTAGCGGGAGAGTCGAACTTC.

The J gene is TRBJ1-2, the V gene TRBV4-1, with 8 positions matching TRBD1. The V gene end was trimmed by 1 base and the J gene end by 4 bases; junction bases not matched to a gene: 5. The CDR3 totals 15 residues. Germline values: CDR1 MGHRA, CDR2 YSYEKL. The CDR3 is CASSQGSGGGYGYTF. CDR3 DNA: TGCGCCAGCAGCCAAGGATCAGGGGGCGGCTATGGCTACACCTTC.

The chain combines TRBV6-5 with TRBJ2-2; D uncertain. The germline gives CDR1 MNHEY, CDR2 SVGAGI. Trimming took 5 bases from V and 1 from J, leaving 8 bases between them. The CDR3 is 14 residues long. CDR3 region: CASSRDMNTGELFF. The CDR3 DNA follows: TGTGCCAGCAGTCGCGACATGAACACCGGGGAGCTGTTTTTT.

V is TRBV7-2 and J is TRBJ1-1; 7 bases agree with TRBD1. The CDR3 contains 13 residues. Germline V lookup: CDR1 SGHTA, CDR2 FQGNSA. V shed 5 bases, J shed 8 bases, and the junction held 8 bases outside the gene matches. The CDR3 loop is CASSGDRVGEAFF. Here the CDR3 DNA reads TGTGCCAGCAGCGGAGACAGGGTGGGAGAAGCTTTCTTT.

Here the CDR3 reads CASSPGTSGRVYEQYF. The DNA of the CDR3 is TGTGCCAGCAGCCCAGGGACTAGCGGGAGGGTTTACGAGCAGTACTTC. The chain recombines TRBV11-2 with TRBJ2-7, with 16 bases lining up with TRBD2. CDR1 is SGHAT and CDR2 is FQNNGV in the germline V gene. The trim removed 5 bases at V and 4 bases at J, leaving 5 bases unmatched. The CDR3 extends over 16 amino acids.

This rearrangement joins TRBV5-1 to TRBJ2-3, with D maybe TRBD2 (5 bases). This CDR3 region has 12 residues. The V gene's germline CDR1 is SGHRS and CDR2 YFSETQ. The V gene lost 2 bases and the J gene lost 5 bases, with 6 bases spanning the gap. CDR3 nucleotide sequence: TGCGCCAGCAGCTTTGAGGGAGATACGCAGTATTTT. Its protein is CASSFEGDTQYF.

This chain links TRBV5-1 with TRBJ2-2; D might be TRBD1 (6 bases). Germline CDR1 reads SGHRS; CDR2 reads YFSETQ. The CDR3 is 16 residues long. Between the trimmed V and J ends, which lost 4 bases and 0 bases, there was a span of 13 bases. The CDR3 loop reads CASSGAGTPNTGELFF. Written as DNA, the CDR3 is TGCGCCAGCAGCGGCGCCGGGACACCGAACACCGGGGAGCTGTTTTTT. Together with reference TRBV5-1 and TRBJ2-2, the CDR3 gives the full variable domain: KAGVTQTPRYLIKTRGQQVTLSCSPISGHRSVSWYQQTPGQGLQFLFEYFSETQRNKGNFPGRFSGRQFSNSRSEMNVSTLELGDSALYLCASSGAGTPNTGELFFGEGSRLTVL.

The chain carries TRBV10-2 and TRBJ1-1; D may be TRBD1 (5 bases). The CDR3 is made up of 14 amino acids. The V gene lost 7 bases and the J gene lost 1 base, with 13 bases spanning the gap. CDR1 is WSHSY, CDR2 SAAADI, per germline. The CDR3 spells CASMPQGRNTEAFF. In nucleotides, the CDR3 is TGCGCCAGCATGCCCCAGGGTCGGAACACTGAAGCTTTCTTT.

The chain's CDR3 is CASSYSSMVSTEAFF. CDR3 coding DNA: TGTGCCAGCAGTTACTCTTCTATGGTGAGCACTGAAGCTTTCTTT. The chain couples TRBV6-5 to TRBJ1-1, with D unresolved. The V end was cut by 0 bases, the J end by 4 bases, with 12 bases between. This CDR3 region has 15 residues. Germline V gene sequence: CDR1 MNHEY, CDR2 SVGAGI.

The chain is built from TRBV5-1 and TRBJ1-1; possibly TRBD1 for D (5 bases). Germline lookup yields CDR1 SGHRS and CDR2 YFSETQ. Trimming cost V 2 bases and J 4 bases, with 18 bases left between them. This CDR3 contains 16 residues. This CDR3 reads CASSLDRRVETTEAFF. The CDR3 bases are TGCGCCAGCAGCTTAGACAGAAGGGTTGAGACCACTGAAGCTTTCTTT.